This TCR beta chain was retrieved from a study of response to subunit inactivated influenza vaccine. The germline V gene encodes CDR1 MNHNS and CDR2 SASEGT. The CDR3 consists of 13 residues. Trimming cost V 6 bases and J 5 bases; bases outside gene matches: 5. Overall study findings and caveats: T cells newly recruited by each seasonal influenza vaccination are few, the authors suggested.

This clonotype was detected a few times. Its specificity is not known. TCRdb ran MiXCR on the RT-PCR reads and lists one entry per CDR3 protein. The table records under 850,000 distinct CDR3 sequences, less than 20% of them present only once. The V gene is TRBV6-1, the J gene TRBJ1-1; 8 bases agree with TRBD1. This clonotype was sampled from a man aged 45-65 years who received an inactivated influenza vaccine. The source material was PBMCs from blood, sampled less than 6 days after vaccination. CDR3 bases: TGTGCCAGCAGGACAGGGGCCGGGACTGAAGCTTTCTTT. Translation gives CASRTGAGTEAFF.